These 21 T cell receptor beta chains share one sample of origin, sequenced in a study of T-cell reconstitution after alpha-beta-depleted transplantation in children. The authors prepared the TCRbeta library with unique molecular identifiers. A single record per CDR3 protein comes from TCRdb applying MiXCR to the PCR reads. The table lists approximately 290,000 distinct CDR3 sequences, 11% of them singletons. The sample here was peripheral blood, taken 180 days after TCRalphabeta/CD19-depleted stem cell transplant. The receptors come from a male patient aged 2 to 9 who had a stem cell transplant for chronic granulomatous disease, so the T cells may come from the graft donor.

V is TRBV7-9 and J is TRBJ2-1; 7 positions match TRBD1. The junction had 8 bases not matched to a gene; V was cut back by 4 bases and J by 5 bases. The germline CDR1 and CDR2 sequences are SEHNR and FQNEAQ (reference sequence). The CDR3 length is 15 residues. In nucleotides, the CDR3 is TGTGCCAGCAGCTCAAAGAGGGACAGCCACAATGAGCAGTTCTTC. This sequence encodes CASSSKRDSHNEQFF.

In this sample, this clonotype turned up a few times. This rearrangement joins TRBV4-1 to TRBJ2-1; D is ambiguous. The V end was cut by 0 bases, the J end by 5 bases, with 11 bases between. The CDR3 has 15 residues. Germline-derived CDR1 and CDR2 are MGHRA and YSYEKL. CDR3 region: CASSQESLGNNEQFF. CDR3 DNA: TGCGCCAGCAGCCAAGAATCTCTGGGCAACAATGAGCAGTTCTTC.

The CDR3 DNA sequence: TGTGCCAGCATTCGAGTGGGCGAGCAGTACTTC. Translation gives CASIRVGEQYF. The gene calls are TRBV2 and TRBJ2-7, with D uncertain. CDR3 length: 11 residues. Germline values: CDR1 SNHLY, CDR2 FYNNEI. V lost 7 bases and J lost 6, with 10 bases in between.

Many counts were recorded for this clonotype. The chain has TRBV20-1 and TRBJ2-7; D is unresolved. The V gene lost 0 bases and the J gene lost 2 bases, with 11 bases spanning the gap. Germline CDR1 DFQATT, CDR2 SNEGSKA (reference sequence). CDR3 length: 14 residues. CDR3 sequence reads: CSARDGKTAYEQYF. CDR3 DNA: TGCAGTGCTAGAGATGGGAAAACCGCCTACGAGCAGTACTTC.

On this clonotype itself: A read error may account for a junction end that differs from germline. V and J are TRBV2 and TRBJ1-2; the D gene is possibly TRBD1 (5 bases). This CDR3 is built from 15 residues. Per the germline V gene, CDR1 is SNHLY and CDR2 is FYNNEI. DNA for the CDR3: TGTGCCAGTTCGAAGGGGCCAGGGCTGTCTCATGGCTACCCCTTC. Protein sequence: CASSKGPGLSHGYPF.

In the case of this clonotype: Given a much more abundant clone one base away, this may be a read error. CDR3 residues: CACSPTDGLNTEAFF. DNA of the CDR3: TGTGCCTGCAGCCCTACGGACGGACTGAACACTGAAGCTTTCTTT. The rearrangement joins TRBV4-2 to TRBJ1-1; D remains unclear. The germline V gene has CDR1 LGHNA and CDR2 YNFKEQ. This CDR3 has 15 residues.

A word on this clonotype: A much larger clonotype is one base distant, so this may be a read error. The chain uses TRBV7-6 and TRBJ1-6; D is unresolved. Trimming stripped 1 base from V and 8 bases from J, with 15 bases between. Germline CDR1 SGHVS, CDR2 FNYEAQ. CDR3 length equals 16 residues. The CDR3 nucleotides are TGTGCCAGCAGCTTAGATAGCGGCCACTTCGATTCACCCCTCCACTTT. It codes for CASSLDSGHFDSPLHF.

This clonotype has a count of ten or more. V and J are TRBV25-1 and TRBJ2-1, with 9 bases fitting TRBD1. V gave up 2 bases and J gave up 2 bases; unmatched junction bases: 1. CDR3 size: 15 residues. Germline V gene data show CDR1 as MGHDK and CDR2 as SYGVNS. The CDR3 loop is CASSERQGAYNEQFF. CDR3 bases: TGTGCCAGCAGTGAAAGACAGGGGGCCTACAATGAGCAGTTCTTC.

This clonotype has ten or more counts. This chain links TRBV29-1 with TRBJ2-2, with D unclear. Between the trimmed V and J ends, which lost 5 bases and 5 bases, there was a span of 9 bases. Germline values: CDR1 SQVTM, CDR2 ANQGSEA. The CDR3 runs to 12 residues. For the CDR3, the DNA is TGCAGCGTTTCTTCCGGGACCGGGGAGCTGTTTTTT. Translation gives CSVSSGTGELFF.

This clonotype has at least ten counts. The chain combines TRBV12-3 or TRBV12-4 with TRBJ2-5, with 14 bases matching TRBD2. Trimming removed 4 bases from V and 0 bases from J; junction bases left unmatched: 4. The CDR3 length is 17 residues. As DNA, the CDR3 is TGTGCCAGCAGTTCTCGGACTAGCGGGGGGAACCAAGAGACCCAGTACTTC. Translating it yields CASSSRTSGGNQETQYF.

For this clonotype: A much larger clone sits a single nucleotide away, making a read error possible. The V call is TRBV5-1, the J call TRBJ2-5; no reliable D call. The CDR3 loop spans 15 amino acids. Germline CDR1 SGHRS, CDR2 YFSETQ. The CDR3, as DNA: TGCGCCAGCGGCTTGGCCCTCCTGGGTGTCGAGACCCAGTACTTC. This encodes CASGLALLGVETQYF. The variable domain in full, completed from reference TRBV5-1 and TRBJ2-5, reads KAGVTQTPRYLIKTRGQQVTLSCSPISGHRSVSWYQQTPGQGLQFLFEYFSETQRNKGNFPGRFSGRQFSNSRSEMNVSTLELGDSALYLCASGLALLGVETQYFGPGTRLLVL.

The rearrangement joins TRBV19 to TRBJ2-3; D remains ambiguous. V lost 9 bases to trimming and J lost 3 bases, with 13 bases between them. Germline CDR1 is LNHDA and CDR2 is SQIVND (reference sequence). The CDR3 runs to 13 residues. Here the CDR3 DNA reads TGTGCCAGCAGAGACCTAAAAACAGATACGCAGTATTTT. Protein product: CASRDLKTDTQYF.

The table lists this clonotype with many counts. V usage is TRBV12-3 or TRBV12-4 and J usage is TRBJ2-3; TRBD2 agrees at 12 bases. The CDR3 spans 16 residues. After removal of 5 bases from V and 6 bases from J, the junction contained 9 bases not matched to a gene. CDR3: CASSAWTSGKEDTQYF. In DNA, the CDR3 is TGTGCCAGCAGTGCCTGGACTAGCGGGAAAGAGGATACGCAGTATTTT.

This clonotype was observed many times. The chain is built from TRBV9 and TRBJ2-7; 8 bases are shared with TRBD2. V shed 4 bases and J 2 bases; nucleotides not matched to a gene: 8. CDR1 is SGDLS and CDR2 is YYNGEE in the germline V gene. The CDR3 runs to 15 residues. CDR3 sequence reads: CASSPRVAGTYEQYF. CDR3 in DNA: TGTGCCAGCAGCCCCCGAGTAGCGGGGACCTACGAGCAGTACTTC.

This clonotype was observed once. The chain employs TRBV18 and TRBJ2-7; D is tentatively TRBD1 or TRBD2 (5 bases each). Looked up from germline, CDR1 is KGHSH and CDR2 is LQKENI. Deletions cut 7 bases from V and 5 bases from J, with 12 bases between. This CDR3 contains 12 residues. The CDR3 here is CASLNLGDEQYF. DNA of the CDR3: TGTGCCAGCTTAAACCTGGGGGACGAGCAGTACTTC.

This clonotype was found many times. The genes are TRBV5-1 and TRBJ1-1, with TRBD1 matching over 7 bases. CDR1 SGHRS and CDR2 YFSETQ come from the germline V gene. The CDR3 runs to 16 residues. The V and J ends lost 1 base and 2 bases, in that order; junction bases with no gene match: 8. The CDR3 DNA reads TGCGCCAGCAGCTTGCCAACAGGGGTGGGAAACACTGAAGCTTTCTTT. This encodes CASSLPTGVGNTEAFF.

V usage is TRBV29-1 and J usage is TRBJ2-5; perhaps TRBD2 as D (5 bases). There are 12 residues in the CDR3. Between the trimmed V and J ends, which lost 4 bases and 5 bases, there was a span of 11 bases. Germline V gives CDR1 SQVTM, CDR2 ANQGSEA. The CDR3 coding sequence is TGCAGCGTTGGTTCGGGGTTCGAGACCCAGTACTTC. Translating gives CSVGSGFETQYF. Full variable domain (rest looked up from reference TRBV29-1 and TRBJ2-5): SAVISQKPSRDICQRGTSLTIQCQVDSQVTMMFWYRQQPGQSLTLIATANQGSEATYESGFVIDKFPISRPNLTFSTLTVSNMSPEDSSIYLCSVGSGFETQYFGPGTRLLVL.

In this sample, this clonotype turned up a few times. The J gene is TRBJ2-3, the V gene TRBV12-3 or TRBV12-4; 11 bases are a match to TRBD2. This CDR3 is 16 amino acids long. V shed 5 bases, J shed 0 bases, and the junction held 4 bases outside the gene matches. The CDR3, as DNA: TGTGCCAGCAGTACTGTAGCGGGAGGGAGCACAGATACGCAGTATTTT. This encodes CASSTVAGGSTDTQYF.

This clonotype came up many times. The rearrangement uses TRBV2 and TRBJ1-4; the match to TRBD1 covers 10 bases. This CDR3 has 15 residues. CDR1 SNHLY and CDR2 FYNNEI come from the germline V gene. The V and J ends lost 2 bases and 8 bases, in that order; junction bases with no gene match: 5. The DNA of the CDR3 is TGTGCCAGCAGTGAACGCGGACAGGGGGGAGAAAAACTGTTTTTT. It translates to CASSERGQGGEKLFF. The whole variable domain, filled in from reference TRBV2 and TRBJ1-4, reads EPEVTQTPSHQVTQMGQEVILRCVPISNHLYFYWYRQILGQKVEFLVSFYNNEISEKSEIFDDQFSVERPDGSNFTLKIRSTKLEDSAMYFCASSERGQGGEKLFFGSGTQLSVL.

Of note for this clonotype: A clone one base away is much larger, so this may be a read error. The chain employs TRBV6-1 and TRBJ1-1; no definite D call. CDR3 length: 13 residues. Germline lookup yields CDR1 MNHNS and CDR2 SASEGT. V dropped 7 bases and J dropped 1 base, with 10 bases sitting between them. The CDR3 protein is CASTQIQNTEAFF. The CDR3 DNA is TGTGCCAGCACACAGATACAGAACACTGAAGCTTTCTTT.

This clonotype was counted ten times or more. The CDR3 loop reads CASSSRDEQYF. CDR3 DNA: TGTGCCAGCAGCTCCCGAGACGAGCAGTACTTC. The V and J genes are TRBV7-9 and TRBJ2-7, with D unresolved. This CDR3 comprises 11 residues. Germline CDR1 reads SEHNR; CDR2 reads FQNEAQ (reference sequence). Deletions cut 4 bases from V and 5 bases from J, with 6 bases between.